A selection of T cell receptor beta chains follows, all from one sample in a study of identifying expanded T cells in peripheral blood. Only in-frame clones appear in the TCRdb table, and some are missing; sequencing was by immunoSEQ multiplex PCR. The sample has 85,000 to 100,000 clones, 88% seen once; the top ten hold under 4.5%. The sequenced material came from blood. These receptors were collected from a person aged 18 to 69 in good health. The CDR3 runs from the conserved cysteine through the conserved F or W.

j_call v_call cdr3_aa
TRBJ2-3 TRBV6-4 CASSSAGSTDTQYF
TRBJ2-7 TRBV6-5 CASSYGPEGGFYEQYF
TRBJ1-5 TRBV30 CAWSVMPAGPQHF
TRBJ2-4 TRBV7-2 CASSLFSSGAAIAKNIQYF
TRBJ2-5 TRBV9 CASSVRHQETQYF
TRBJ2-7 TRBV27 CASSLTGRSSEQYF
TRBJ1-3 TRBV14 CASSQFNSGNTIYF
TRBJ2-3 TRBV7-9 CASSPPTSGGRTDTQYF
TRBJ1-1 TRBV14 CASSQELGGAVETEAFF
TRBJ1-5 TRBV30 CAWSDGLDQPQHF
TRBJ1-4 TRBV19 CASSWDRDPEKLFF
TRBJ2-7 TRBV7-9 CASSPPGTGVNEQYF
TRBJ1-3 TRBV7-3 CASSITGQGGNTIYF
TRBJ2-5 TRBV2 CASRWEETQYF
TRBJ1-4 TRBV7-9 CASSSDREIGEKLFF
TRBJ2-1 TRBV19 CASSAGTGPRVPNEQFF
TRBJ1-2 TRBV2 CASVQQGAREGYTF
TRBJ1-2 TRBV4-2 CASSPNQGGAIYGYTF
TRBJ2-5 TRBV7-2 CASSRARTGVGETQYF
TRBJ2-1 TRBV10-3 CAISEGDGAYGQFF
TRBJ2-7 TRBV7-9 CASSLGEAAYEQYF
TRBJ2-3 TRBV9 CASSVGSSGSTDTQYF
TRBJ1-4 TRBV27 CASSADRVSGKLFF
TRBJ2-1 TRBV4-2 CASSGLAGFNEQFF
TRBJ2-3 TRBV7-2 CASFLGTYGPTQYF
TRBJ2-3 TRBV6-4 CASSQTSGGTDTQYF
TRBJ1-5 TRBV5-1 CASSPTGDSNQPQHF
TRBJ1-1 TRBV30 CAWSAFAKPPAFF
TRBJ2-3 TRBV7-2 CASSYLSGLDTQYF
TRBJ1-5 TRBV7-8 CASSSSTDQPQHF
TRBJ1-5 TRBV2 CASEAGSNQPQHF